The 10 T cell receptor beta chains reported below all come from one sample, sequenced in a study of early stage breast cancer tumors. Generated by immunoSEQ multiplex PCR, the TCRdb table keeps only in-frame clones and is missing some. The repertoire has tens of thousands of clones, 80% of them found once; the top ten carry roughly 12%. The sample was blood. The receptors derive from a person aged 55 to 70 with breast cancer.

V usage is TRBV29-1 and J usage is TRBJ2-7, with D maybe TRBD2 (6 bases). This CDR3 spans 15 amino acids. The ends were cut back, 6 bases at V and 3 bases at J, with 21 bases in the middle. Germline loops: CDR1 SQVTM, CDR2 ANQGSEA. DNA for the CDR3: TGCAGCGTAGATGGCGGGACCTCGGGTATCTACGAGCAGTACTTC. Its translation is CSVDGGTSGIYEQYF.

The chain links TRBV5-1 to TRBJ2-3; 7 positions agree with TRBD2. The ends lost 7 bases at V and 3 bases at J; junction bases unmatched: 8. The length of the CDR3 is 14 residues. Germline V gene sequence: CDR1 SGHRS, CDR2 YFSETQ. This chain's CDR3 is CASAGLGSTDTQYF. As DNA, the CDR3 is TGCGCCAGCGCCGGACTAGGCTCAACAGATACGCAGTATTTT.

The V and J genes are TRBV10-1 and TRBJ2-7; tentative D call: TRBD1 (8 bases). CDR1 is WNHNN and CDR2 is SYGVQD in the germline V gene (reference sequence). Trimming cost V 4 bases and J 1 base, with 29 bases left between them. The CDR3 sequence is 20 residues long. The CDR3 coding sequence is TGCGCCAGCAGTGGGCTTTTCAACCCCGCAACAGGGGGGGCGTCCTACGAGCAGTACTTC. Translated: CASSGLFNPATGGASYEQYF.

The chain joins TRBV7-8 to TRBJ1-1; no reliable D call. The CDR3 extends over 12 amino acids. The germline V and J ends were trimmed by 3 bases and 4 bases, with 6 bases remaining between them. Germline V gene data show CDR1 as SGHVS and CDR2 as FQNEAQ. CDR3 sequence: CASSLASTEAFF. CDR3 nucleotide sequence: TGTGCCAGCAGCTTGGCCAGCACTGAAGCTTTCTTT. The full variable domain, its missing parts supplied by reference TRBV7-8 and TRBJ1-1, is GAGVSQSPRYKVAKRGQDVALRCDPISGHVSLFWYQQALGQGPEFLTYFQNEAQLDKSGLPSDRFFAERPEGSVSTLKIQRTQQEDSAVYLCASSLASTEAFFGQGTRLTVV.

This chain joins TRBV7-9 and TRBJ1-5; tentatively, D is TRBD1 (6 bases). CDR1 and CDR2 from the germline V gene are SEHNR and FQNEAQ (reference sequence). With 5 bases removed from V and 5 bases from J, the gap between germline ends came to 10 bases. CDR3 length equals 13 residues. The chain's CDR3 is CASSGSGDQPQHF. The CDR3 coding sequence is TGTGCCAGCAGCGGATCAGGGGATCAGCCCCAGCATTTT.

The V call is TRBV5-6, the J call TRBJ1-1, with 8 bases matching TRBD1. This CDR3 region has 13 residues. Germline CDR1 is SGHDT and CDR2 is YYEEEE. The J segment lost 10 bases and the V segment lost 4 bases, leaving 9 bases of the junction unmatched. CDR3 protein: CASSGGQGGGAFF. The CDR3 DNA is TGTGCCAGCAGCGGCGGACAGGGAGGTGGAGCTTTCTTT.

This chain links TRBV4-3 with TRBJ1-1, with unresolved D. The V gene's germline CDR1 is LGHNA and CDR2 YSLEER. V was shortened by 5 bases and J by 5 bases, with 18 bases between the two germline ends. This CDR3 has 15 residues. The CDR3 coding sequence is TGCGCCAGCAGCGAGGCAGCCCATAGTGGGACTGAAGCTTTCTTT. As protein: CASSEAAHSGTEAFF.

The rearrangement joins TRBV9 to TRBJ1-2; D remains unclear. The CDR3 loop spans 13 amino acids. Germline CDR1 SGDLS, CDR2 YYNGEE. Trimming cost V 3 bases and J 8 bases, with 14 bases left between them. Written as DNA, the CDR3 is TGTGCCAGCAGCGCCACCGGGCCGGGAGGCTACACCTTC. Translated: CASSATGPGGYTF.

The gene calls are TRBV29-1 and TRBJ2-7; weak D call: TRBD2 (6 bases). The CDR3 has 11 residues. The ends were cut back, 5 bases at V and 4 bases at J, with 9 bases in the middle. Per germline, CDR1 SQVTM and CDR2 ANQGSEA. The CDR3, as DNA: TGCAGCGTTCAGGAGGGATACGAGCAGTACTTC. Residues: CSVQEGYEQYF.

V is TRBV30 and J is TRBJ2-5; 13 bases align to TRBD2. The ends lost 3 bases at V and 5 bases at J; junction bases unmatched: 6. CDR3 length: 15 amino acids. Germline-derived CDR1 and CDR2 are GTSNPN and SVGIG (reference sequence). CDR3 nucleotides: TGTGCCTGGAGCCATGGACTAGCGGGAGTGGAGACCCAGTACTTC. Its translation is CAWSHGLAGVETQYF.